The source of this T cell receptor (beta chain) is a study of sequential checkpoint blockade in melanoma. Regarding treatment: randomized to nivolumab then ipilimumab (arm A) or the reverse (arm B). Patients had received no earlier DNA-damaging chemotherapy. Live CD3+CD8+ CD19− CD56− cells were sorted from PBMCs. Profiling relied on immunoSEQ multiplex PCR, and the TCRdb table lists in-frame clones only, not all of them. The table has some 30,000 clones, about four fifths seen once. V was pared by 1 base and J by 6 bases, with 11 bases of the junction left unmatched. The CDR3 covers 17 residues. In germline, CDR1 is LGHNA, CDR2 YNFKEQ.

The specimen was CD8+ T cells sorted from blood (inferred from file names), collected from a patient given nivolumab and ipilimumab in sequence. The chain has TRBV4-2 and TRBJ2-3, with TRBD2 matching over 9 bases. The source is a human donor with melanoma. The DNA of the CDR3 is TGTGCCAGCAGCCAAGTGTTCAATAGCGGGGGTGCGGATACGCAGTATTTT. Encoded protein: CASSQVFNSGGADTQYF.